The 18 T cell receptor beta chains below were found in one sample sequenced in a study of T cell clones after liver transplantation. Some clones are missing from TCRdb's copy, which holds only in-frame ones; the method was immunoSEQ multiplex PCR. The sample has 24,000 or so clones, around 63% seen once. The source was CD4+ T cells from blood, collected before liver transplant. These receptors originate from a human donor who received a liver transplant.

The chain combines TRBV28 with TRBJ2-7; D is possibly TRBD2 (6 bases). Trimming took off 5 bases at V and 6 bases at J, with 14 bases between the two ends. This CDR3 has 13 residues. Germline V gene data show CDR1 as MDHEN and CDR2 as SYDVKM. The CDR3 sequence: CASSGGARPEQYF. The CDR3 DNA sequence: TGTGCCAGCAGTGGAGGGGCCCGTCCCGAGCAGTACTTC.

The rearrangement uses TRBV11-2 and TRBJ2-5; a weak D match, TRBD2 (5 bases). V was cut by 4 bases and J by 2 bases, with 14 bases left in between. From germline, CDR1 is SGHAT and CDR2 FQNNGV. The length of the CDR3 is 15 residues. The CDR3 DNA reads as TGTGCCAGCAGCTCGTCTGTTTCGGGGCAAGAGACCCAGTACTTC. It translates to CASSSSVSGQETQYF.

This rearrangement joins TRBV29-1 to TRBJ2-1; 10 bases fit TRBD2. The CDR3 runs 15 residues. Germline CDR1 SQVTM, CDR2 ANQGSEA. V was pared by 1 base and J by 9 bases, with 9 bases of the junction left unmatched. The DNA for the CDR3 is TGCAGCGTTGAAGGGGAGCGGGGGGGCCGTCGTGAGCAGTTCTTC. This sequence encodes CSVEGERGGRREQFF.

V and J are TRBV5-1 and TRBJ2-5, with D possibly TRBD1 on 6 matching bases. The CDR3 is 13 residues long. CDR1 and CDR2 from the germline V gene are SGHRS and YFSETQ. Trimming shortened V by 3 bases and J by 1 base, and 7 bases separated the two germline ends. The CDR3 DNA follows: TGCGCCAGCAGCTCACAGGGCCAAGAGACCCAGTACTTC. Amino acids: CASSSQGQETQYF.

The chain has TRBV19 and TRBJ1-1, with D possibly TRBD1 on 6 matching bases. V lost 4 bases and J 2 bases, leaving 14 bases between the germline ends. CDR3 size: 15 residues. From germline, CDR1 is LNHDA and CDR2 SQIVND (reference sequence). The CDR3 DNA follows: TGTGCCAGTAGTACTAGTGGGACACCCAACACTGAAGCTTTCTTT. This encodes CASSTSGTPNTEAFF. Variable domain in full (rest from reference TRBV19 and TRBJ1-1): DGGITQSPKYLFRKEGQNVTLSCEQNLNHDAMYWYRQDPGQGLRLIYYSQIVNDFQKGDIAEGYSVSREKKESFPLTVTSAQKNPTAFYLCASSTSGTPNTEAFFGQGTRLTVV.

In its sample, this clone was seen a few times. The chain employs TRBV11-1 and TRBJ2-1; the D gene is possibly TRBD2 (7 bases). Germline V lookup: CDR1 SGHAT, CDR2 FQDESV (reference sequence). The V and J ends lost 1 base and 4 bases respectively, with 11 bases between them. The CDR3 contains 15 residues. CDR3 DNA: TGTGCCAGCAGCTTAGGGCGGGGGCCTTACAATGAGCAGTTCTTC. Protein: CASSLGRGPYNEQFF.

The chain carries TRBV7-2 and TRBJ1-2; D is unclear. V dropped 5 bases and J dropped 6 bases, with 10 bases sitting between them. CDR1 is SGHTA and CDR2 is FQGNSA in the germline V gene. The CDR3 has 12 residues. CDR3 region: CASSPVRDGYTF. In DNA form, the CDR3 reads TGTGCCAGCAGCCCCGTACGGGATGGCTACACCTTC.

A few counts support this clone. The V and J genes are TRBV2 and TRBJ2-1, with D possibly being TRBD2 (6 bases). In germline, CDR1 is SNHLY, CDR2 FYNNEI. The length of the CDR3 is 14 residues. Trimming pared 7 bases from V and 4 bases from J, leaving 14 bases between. In nucleotides, the CDR3 is TGTGCCAGCACCATGGGGGAGGTTTACAATGAGCAGTTCTTC. Amino acid sequence: CASTMGEVYNEQFF.

The CDR3 DNA reads as TGCAGTGCTATCTGGGGAGATACGCAGTATTTT. Residues: CSAIWGDTQYF. The chain recombines TRBV20-1 with TRBJ2-3; D gene uncertain. The CDR3 has 11 amino acids. Trimming removed 4 bases at V and 5 bases at J, with 7 bases between. From germline, CDR1 is DFQATT and CDR2 SNEGSKA (reference sequence).

CDR3 amino acids: CASSLTQGWTEAFF. In DNA, the CDR3 is TGTGCCAGCAGTCTAACCCAGGGGTGGACTGAAGCTTTCTTT. The J gene is TRBJ1-1, the V gene TRBV28; possible D gene TRBD1, 6 bases. The V end lost 5 bases, the J end lost 5 bases, and 15 bases lay between the germline ends. Germline V gives CDR1 MDHEN, CDR2 SYDVKM. The CDR3 is made up of 14 amino acids. Full variable domain (outside the CDR3, taken from reference TRBV28 and TRBJ1-1): DVKVTQSSRYLVKRTGEKVFLECVQDMDHENMFWYRQDPGLGLRLIYFSYDVKMKEKGDIPEGYSVSREKKERFSLILESASTNQTSMYLCASSLTQGWTEAFFGQGTRLTVV.

The chain links TRBV7-2 to TRBJ2-4; D is unresolved. This CDR3 is 12 amino acids long. V lost 5 bases to trimming and J lost 5 bases, with 7 bases between them. Looked up from germline, CDR1 is SGHTA and CDR2 is FQGNSA. The CDR3: CASSLPENIQYF. In nucleotides, the CDR3 is TGTGCCAGCAGCCTACCAGAAAACATTCAGTACTTC.

V usage is TRBV4-2 and J usage is TRBJ2-7, with D possibly matching TRBD2 (6 bases). The germline CDR1 and CDR2 sequences are LGHNA and YNFKEQ. With 4 bases removed from V and 4 bases from J, the gap between germline ends came to 17 bases. This CDR3 has 15 residues. CDR3 bases: TGTGCCAGCAGCCCGGGTTCTAGCGCCCCGTACGAGCAGTACTTC. Translated: CASSPGSSAPYEQYF.

V gene TRBV5-6 combines with J gene TRBJ2-2, with D unresolved. V gave up 0 bases and J gave up 4 bases, with 7 bases separating them. This CDR3 contains 14 residues. CDR1 and CDR2 (germline): SGHDT, YYEEEE. For the CDR3, the DNA is TGTGCCAGCAGCTTGGAAGTCAGCACCGGGGAGCTGTTTTTT. It encodes CASSLEVSTGELFF.

The chain combines TRBV13 with TRBJ1-1; 7 nucleotides match TRBD1. Germline V gives CDR1 PRHDT, CDR2 FYEKMQ (reference sequence). Trimming cost V 5 bases and J 3 bases; bases outside gene matches: 12. The length of the CDR3 is 16 residues. CDR3 nucleotides: TGTGCCAGCAGCCCACCCCTAAGACAGGGTGACACTGAAGCTTTCTTT. Translation gives CASSPPLRQGDTEAFF.

The CDR3 reads CASSFLGTGGHTQYF. In DNA form, the CDR3 reads TGTGCCAGCAGTTTTCTCGGGACAGGGGGTCATACGCAGTATTTT. The V call is TRBV28, the J call TRBJ2-3; 11 positions agree with TRBD1. This CDR3 is built from 15 residues. V lost 3 bases, J lost 7 bases, and 6 bases stayed unmatched. Germline CDR1 is MDHEN and CDR2 is SYDVKM.

The V call is TRBV2, the J call TRBJ1-2; D possibly corresponds to TRBD1 (5 bases). CDR1 and CDR2 (germline): SNHLY, FYNNEI. This CDR3 region has 13 residues. The V end was cut by 4 bases, the J end by 2 bases, with 8 bases between. CDR3 coding DNA: TGTGCCAGCAGTGGGGGCAACAACTATGGCTACACCTTC. It yields the protein CASSGGNNYGYTF.

This clone showed up just a few times. The chain carries TRBV11-3 and TRBJ2-2; D ambiguous. CDR3 length: 14 amino acids. Trimming cost V 2 bases and J 3 bases, with 7 bases left between them. Germline values: CDR1 SGHNT, CDR2 YENEEA. The CDR3 protein is CASSLNRDTGELFF. CDR3 DNA: TGTGCCAGCAGCTTAAACCGGGACACCGGGGAGCTGTTTTTT.

This rearrangement joins TRBV28 to TRBJ2-7; 9 bases are a match to TRBD1. The CDR3 covers 15 residues. The V gene end was trimmed by 5 bases and the J gene end by 4 bases; junction bases not matched to a gene: 9. Germline V gene lookup returns CDR1 MDHEN and CDR2 SYDVKM. The CDR3 region is CASSTTGQGSYEQYF. CDR3 nucleotides: TGTGCCAGCAGTACTACGGGACAGGGCTCGTACGAGCAGTACTTC.